The 28 T cell receptor beta chains below come from one sample, sequenced in a study of T-cell reconstitution after alpha-beta-depleted transplantation in children. During its preparation, the TCRbeta library received unique molecular identifiers. TCRdb reanalysed the PCR reads using MiXCR and keeps one entry per CDR3 protein. The table shows about 610,000 distinct CDR3 sequences, with more than 9% occurring only once. Sample: PBMCs from the stem cell graft donor, taken from the stem cell graft. These receptors were taken from a human donor who donated a stem cell graft to a child with acute myeloid leukemia.

The rearrangement joins TRBV30 to TRBJ2-1; D possibly corresponds to TRBD2 (6 bases). This CDR3 has 14 amino acids. Germline V CDR1 and CDR2: GTSNPN, SVGIG (reference sequence). Trimming removed 2 bases at V and 4 bases at J, with 12 bases between. The CDR3 here is CAWSPGTVYNEQFF. The CDR3 nucleotides read TGTGCCTGGAGTCCCGGGACTGTTTACAATGAGCAGTTCTTC.

This sequence joins TRBV4-3 and TRBJ2-7, with 9 bases matching TRBD1. Germline trimming cut 3 bases from V and 0 bases from J; bases unmatched to any gene: 12. The CDR3 runs 18 residues. The V gene's germline CDR1 is LGHNA and CDR2 YSLEER. CDR3 loop: CASSHRRTGTGISYEQYF. CDR3 coding DNA: TGCGCCAGCAGCCATCGAAGGACCGGGACAGGGATCTCCTACGAGCAGTACTTC.

The chain couples TRBV15 to TRBJ2-7, with a weak D call TRBD2 (5 bases). The CDR3 has 16 amino acids. Germline CDR1 is LNHNV and CDR2 is YYDKDF (reference sequence). The germline V and J ends were trimmed by 0 bases and 3 bases, with 15 bases remaining between them. In nucleotides, the CDR3 is TGTGCCACCAGCAGAGAGGCGGGCGGGTGGGGCTACGAGCAGTACTTC. Amino acids: CATSREAGGWGYEQYF. The whole variable domain, remainder taken from reference TRBV15 and TRBJ2-7, is DAMVIQNPRYQVTQFGKPVTLSCSQTLNHNVMYWYQQKSSQAPKLLFHYYDKDFNNEADTPDNFQSRRPNTSFCFLDIRSPGLGDTAMYLCATSREAGGWGYEQYFGPGTRLTVT.

This clonotype was seen repeatedly, ten times or more. The chain joins TRBV21-1 to TRBJ2-2; the table's D gene call, TRBD2, was not cross checked with the DNA. TRBV21-1 constitutes a pseudogene. The CDR3 extends over 18 amino acids. This CDR3 reads CASSKLGFWRERTGELFF. The CDR3 region has the DNA TGTGCCAGCAGCAAATTAGGATTTTGGCGGGAGAGGACCGGGGAGCTGTTTTTT.

The DNA for the CDR3 is TGCAGTGCTAGTTCGGGGGAAATACTTTACGAGCAGTACTTC. Translation gives CSASSGEILYEQYF. The chain has TRBV20-1 and TRBJ2-7, with D tentatively TRBD2 (6 bases). The CDR3 is 14 amino acids. The germline V gene has CDR1 DFQATT and CDR2 SNEGSKA (reference sequence). V dropped 3 bases and J dropped 4 bases, with 16 bases sitting between them.

The chain uses TRBV29-1 and TRBJ2-5, with D perhaps matching TRBD1 (5 bases). Germline loops: CDR1 SQVTM, CDR2 ANQGSEA. V was shortened by 2 bases and J by 5 bases, with 9 bases between the two germline ends. CDR3 size: 12 residues. CDR3 DNA sequence: TGCAGCGTTGAACCATCAGGGGAGACCCAGTACTTC. This translates into CSVEPSGETQYF.

The sample holds a few counts of this clonotype. This chain's CDR3 is CASSLAPGGSHYEQYF. CDR3 coding DNA: TGTGCCAGCAGCTTAGCGCCTGGGGGGTCGCACTACGAGCAGTACTTC. The chain is built from TRBV7-2 and TRBJ2-7; TRBD2 is a possible D gene (6 bases). The length of the CDR3 is 16 residues. Deletions cut 0 bases from V and 3 bases from J, with 15 bases between. Germline values: CDR1 SGHTA, CDR2 FQGNSA.

The genes are TRBV3-1 and TRBJ2-5; 10 bases map to TRBD2. The CDR3 consists of 16 residues. Trimming at V came to 4 bases and at J to 5 bases, leaving 10 bases not matched to a gene. Germline values: CDR1 LGHDT, CDR2 YNNKEL (reference sequence). As DNA, the CDR3 is TGTGCCAGCAGCCGGCAAGCTAGCGGGAGTTCGGAGACCCAGTACTTC. It codes for CASSRQASGSSETQYF.

The rearrangement links TRBV6-2 or TRBV6-3 to TRBJ2-1, with D maybe TRBD2 (6 bases). Germline CDR1 reads MNHEY; CDR2 reads SVGEGT. With 4 bases removed from V and 5 bases from J, the gap between germline ends came to 12 bases. This CDR3 spans 14 amino acids. The CDR3 region is CASSFKRANNEQFF. The CDR3 nucleotides are TGTGCCAGCAGTTTCAAGCGGGCGAACAATGAGCAGTTCTTC.

The chain couples TRBV20-1 to TRBJ1-1, with TRBD1 matching over 11 bases. V lost 6 bases and J lost 5; bases outside the gene matches: 5. CDR1 is DFQATT and CDR2 is SNEGSKA in the germline V gene (reference sequence). There are 13 residues in the CDR3. This chain's CDR3 is CSAPGQGVTEAFF. In nucleotides, the CDR3 is TGCAGTGCCCCGGGACAGGGGGTAACTGAAGCTTTCTTT.

This clonotype occurred many times. The chain couples TRBV7-2 to TRBJ2-3; 9 bases are shared with TRBD1. The CDR3 has 16 residues. Germline CDR1 SGHTA, CDR2 FQGNSA. Trimming cost V 3 bases and J 3 bases; bases outside gene matches: 7. The CDR3 is CASSFDRGKGTDTQYF. The CDR3 nucleotides read TGTGCCAGCAGCTTCGACAGGGGGAAGGGAACAGATACGCAGTATTTT.

There are many counts of this clonotype. The chain is built from TRBV29-1 and TRBJ2-7; TRBD2 matches at 8 bases. The germline V gene has CDR1 SQVTM and CDR2 ANQGSEA. The length of the CDR3 is 14 residues. J lost 3 bases, V lost 4 bases, and 8 bases had no gene match. CDR3 amino acids: CSVVWTSPDYEQYF. In nucleotides, the CDR3 is TGCAGCGTTGTCTGGACTAGCCCCGACTACGAGCAGTACTTC.

This clonotype was counted a few times. This chain links TRBV11-2 with TRBJ2-2; maybe TRBD1 (5 bases). V dropped 5 bases and J dropped 0 bases, with 19 bases sitting between them. Germline loops: CDR1 SGHAT, CDR2 FQNNGV. CDR3 length: 18 residues. The chain's CDR3 is CASSPPYDRNTNTGELFF. The CDR3 DNA sequence: TGTGCCAGCAGCCCGCCCTATGACAGAAACACGAACACCGGGGAGCTGTTTTTT.

This clonotype was seen a few times. This chain links TRBV12-3 or TRBV12-4 with TRBJ1-3; 8 bases match TRBD1. J was trimmed by 1 base and V by 6 bases; bases with no gene match: 17. The CDR3 has 19 amino acids. In nucleotides, the CDR3 is TGTGCCAGCAGGCCCATGACAGGGGTTGCGATATTATCTGGAAACACCATATATTTT. This codes for CASRPMTGVAILSGNTIYF.

This clonotype was seen more than once but under ten times. V usage is TRBV29-1 and J usage is TRBJ2-5, with D tentatively TRBD1 or TRBD2 (5 bases each). This CDR3 comprises 14 residues. Germline V gene data show CDR1 as SQVTM and CDR2 as ANQGSEA. V lost 7 bases and J 2 bases, leaving 17 bases between the germline ends. The CDR3 nucleotides read TGCAGCGCCGAAGGGGCGGGCTGGCAAGAGACCCAGTACTTC. Residues: CSAEGAGWQETQYF. Combining the CDR3 with reference TRBV29-1 and TRBJ2-5 gives the whole variable domain SAVISQKPSRDICQRGTSLTIQCQVDSQVTMMFWYRQQPGQSLTLIATANQGSEATYESGFVIDKFPISRPNLTFSTLTVSNMSPEDSSIYLCSAEGAGWQETQYFGPGTRLLVL.

This clonotype was observed a handful of times. V is TRBV3-1 and J is TRBJ2-1, with 7 bases identical to TRBD1. The CDR3 totals 15 residues. The V segment lost 4 bases and the J segment 4 bases; nucleotides outside the gene matches: 7. CDR1 is LGHDT and CDR2 is YNNKEL in the germline V gene (reference sequence). CDR3 region: CASSPSQGVYNEQFF. For the CDR3, the DNA is TGTGCCAGCAGCCCATCCCAGGGGGTTTACAATGAGCAGTTCTTC.

This sequence joins TRBV6-2 or TRBV6-3 and TRBJ1-1, with 12 bases lining up with TRBD1. The V gene's germline CDR1 is MNHEY and CDR2 SVGEGT. CDR3 length: 17 residues. V dropped 5 bases and J dropped 0; count of bases not matched to a gene: 7. CDR3 nucleotide sequence: TGTGCCAGCAGTAGTCCCGGGACAGGGGGCATGAACACTGAAGCTTTCTTT. Amino acid sequence: CASSSPGTGGMNTEAFF.

This clonotype has a handful of counts. The V call is TRBV5-8, the J call TRBJ2-7; D is possibly TRBD1 (6 bases). The germline CDR1 and CDR2 sequences are SGHTS and YDEGEE. The CDR3 totals 15 residues. The V end lost 4 bases, the J end lost 2 bases, and 16 bases lay between the germline ends. This CDR3 reads CASSRGQPPTYEQYF. CDR3 DNA sequence: TGTGCCAGCAGCCGAGGACAGCCTCCTACCTACGAGCAGTACTTC.

This clonotype showed up just a few times. The J gene is TRBJ2-5, the V gene TRBV3-1; 11 bases are shared with TRBD2. The trim removed 3 bases at V and 5 bases at J, leaving 2 bases unmatched. The CDR3 has 14 amino acids. Germline values: CDR1 LGHDT, CDR2 YNNKEL (reference sequence). CDR3 in DNA: TGTGCCAGCAGCCACCGGACTAGCGGGGAGACCCAGTACTTC. Translation gives CASSHRTSGETQYF.

V and J are TRBV6-6 and TRBJ1-6; no definite D call. Between the trimmed V and J ends, which lost 8 bases and 7 bases, there was a span of 12 bases. Germline CDR1 and CDR2: MNHNY and SVGAGI (reference sequence). The CDR3 covers 13 residues. CDR3 in amino acids: CASARVFNSPLHF. In DNA, the CDR3 is TGTGCCAGCGCCCGGGTCTTCAATTCACCCCTCCACTTT.

The V and J genes are TRBV5-1 and TRBJ1-2, with no clear D. The ends were cut back, 4 bases at V and 8 bases at J, with 18 bases in the middle. Germline CDR1 and CDR2: SGHRS and YFSETQ. The CDR3 is 14 amino acids. DNA of the CDR3: TGCGCCAGCAGCCCGAGCATCGCGGCTGGAGGCTACACCTTC. Residues: CASSPSIAAGGYTF.

This clonotype was detected ten times or more. The rearrangement uses TRBV12-3 or TRBV12-4 and TRBJ2-2; D is unclear. The CDR3 has 13 residues. The V end was cut by 3 bases, the J end by 5 bases, with 7 bases between. CDR3 DNA: TGTGCCAGCAGTTTGGACCAAACCGGGGAGCTGTTTTTT. It encodes CASSLDQTGELFF.

There are many counts of this clonotype. The chain combines TRBV7-2 with TRBJ2-2, with TRBD1 matching 7 bases. The V gene end was trimmed by 7 bases and the J gene end by 0 bases; junction bases not matched to a gene: 5. From germline, CDR1 is SGHTA and CDR2 FQGNSA. This CDR3 comprises 15 residues. This chain's CDR3 is CASKGGRSNTGELFF. Here the CDR3 DNA reads TGTGCCAGCAAAGGGGGCAGGTCGAACACCGGGGAGCTGTTTTTT.

V gene TRBV20-1 combines with J gene TRBJ2-3; D uncertain. CDR1 is DFQATT and CDR2 is SNEGSKA in the germline V gene (reference sequence). With 6 bases removed from V and 4 bases from J, the gap between germline ends came to 14 bases. The CDR3 is made up of 13 amino acids. The CDR3 spells CSAGQADSDTQYF. Here the CDR3 DNA reads TGCAGTGCCGGGCAGGCGGATTCAGATACGCAGTATTTT.

This clonotype has only a few counts. This chain connects TRBV20-1 to TRBJ2-5; the D call may be TRBD1 or TRBD2 (6 bases each). Germline V lookup: CDR1 DFQATT, CDR2 SNEGSKA (reference sequence). Trimming removed 3 bases from V and 7 bases from J, with 18 bases in between. The length of the CDR3 is 14 residues. The chain's CDR3 is CSARDSGLGVTQYF. The CDR3 DNA reads TGCAGTGCTAGGGACAGCGGGCTGGGAGTGACCCAGTACTTC.

This clonotype was counted a few times. The V and J genes are TRBV2 and TRBJ2-2, with 11 bases matching TRBD1. Germline V gene lookup returns CDR1 SNHLY and CDR2 FYNNEI. V shed 6 bases and J 6 bases; nucleotides not matched to a gene: 6. This CDR3 contains 15 residues. For the CDR3, the DNA is TGTGCCAGCAGGCCCGGGACAGGGGGACCCGGGGAGCTGTTTTTT. This sequence encodes CASRPGTGGPGELFF.

This clonotype was seen only a few times. The chain recombines TRBV7-2 with TRBJ2-3, with D maybe TRBD2 (5 bases). This CDR3 region has 15 residues. Germline values: CDR1 SGHTA, CDR2 FQGNSA. With 4 bases removed from V and 3 bases from J, the gap between germline ends came to 14 bases. This chain's CDR3 is CASSSVAYSTDTQYF. As DNA, the CDR3 is TGTGCCAGCAGCTCTGTAGCGTACTCTACAGATACGCAGTATTTT.

This clonotype was detected many times. V is TRBV20-1 and J is TRBJ2-3; D gene ambiguous. V was clipped by 2 bases and J by 2 bases, with 14 bases between them. Germline values: CDR1 DFQATT, CDR2 SNEGSKA (reference sequence). CDR3 size: 15 residues. The CDR3 DNA follows: TGCAGTGCTAGATCAGAGTCTTTGACCACAGATACGCAGTATTTT. It specifies CSARSESLTTDTQYF.